This T cell receptor beta chain was documented in a study of chemoradiotherapy in HPV16-positive cancers. Measured with immunoSEQ multiplex PCR; TCRdb has only the in-frame clones, and not every one. The sample has more than 9,000 clones, 90% seen once. Comments on this clone: Antigen: not known.

Samples were taken several times over chemoradiotherapy. Study findings and constraints: For HPV16-positive patients, expanding HPV-responsive T cells associated with longer recurrence-free survival.

The sequence derives from a human donor with HPV-associated anogenital cancer. The sample was collected from a patient who underwent chemoradiotherapy.

The CDR3 spells CASSQDLSSRGQFF. CDR3 DNA sequence: TGTGCCAGCAGCCAAGATCTAAGCTCTAGGGGGCAGTTCTTC. V and J are TRBV14 and TRBJ2-1, with a tentative D call TRBD1 (5 bases). The CDR3 has 14 amino acids. Trimming took 0 bases from V and 12 from J, leaving 15 bases between them. CDR1 is SGHDN and CDR2 is FVKESK in the germline V gene.